A single count supports the clone carrying this T cell receptor beta chain. Libraries were prepared by immunoSEQ multiplex PCR; TCRdb keeps only in-frame clonotypes and omits some of them. The data contain 35,000 to 45,000 clones, roughly 86% of them singletons. As for treatment: randomized to nivolumab then ipilimumab (arm A) or the reverse (arm B). DNA-damaging chemotherapy had not been given to any patient beforehand. Live CD3+CD8+ CD19− CD56− cells were sorted from PBMCs. This specimen belongs to a study of sequential checkpoint blockade in melanoma. The overall study: After both sequences, patients received maintenance nivolumab.

This CDR3 contains 16 residues. The J segment lost 0 bases and the V segment lost 5 bases, leaving 4 bases of the junction unmatched. Germline V lookup: CDR1 SGHTA, CDR2 FQGTGA. This receptor was taken from a human donor with melanoma. The sample here was CD8+ T cells sorted from blood (inferred from file names), taken from a patient given nivolumab and ipilimumab in sequence. The chain couples TRBV7-3 to TRBJ2-3; 11 nucleotides line up with TRBD2. The CDR3 loop reads CASSPGLAASTDTQYF. DNA of the CDR3: TGTGCCAGCAGCCCGGGACTAGCGGCGAGCACAGATACGCAGTATTTT.